This is a list of T cell receptor beta chains from one sample in a study of blood T cells in healthy people across ages. TCRdb re-called the 5' RACE reads with MiXCR, one entry per CDR3 protein. The sample includes 730,000 or so distinct CDR3 sequences, 43% seen only once; the top ten take about 20%. Material for sequencing was blood. The receptors stem from a woman aged 60-75 years in good health. Both conserved end residues are part of each CDR3. The D gene is left open where the match is weak. Some rows have no size entry. The others give once, few or many, or a class for an expanded clone.

CDR3: CASTHPWGYGYTF; DNA: TGTGCCAGCACCCACCCCTGGGGCTATGGCTACACCTTC; D: -; V: TRBV5-8; size: few; J: TRBJ1-2
CDR3: CASSPSHYEQYF; DNA: TGTGCCAGCAGCCCCAGTCACTACGAGCAGTACTTC; D: -; V: TRBV12-3/TRBV12-4; size: many; J: TRBJ2-7
CDR3: CSAGETSSFYNEQFF; DNA: TGCAGTGCTGGGGAGACCTCCAGTTTTTACAATGAGCAGTTCTTC; D: -; V: TRBV20-1; size: -; J: TRBJ2-1
CDR3: CASSPDFYEQCF; DNA: TGTGCCAGCAGCCCGGACTTCTACGAGCAGTGCTTC; D: -; V: TRBV9; size: -; J: TRBJ2-7
CDR3: CASSQWRGRPDTQYF; DNA: TGTGCCAGCAGCCAGTGGAGGGGGCGACCAGATACGCAGTATTTT; D: -; V: TRBV4-2; size: -; J: TRBJ2-3
CDR3: CASSVTGTYEQYF; DNA: TGTGCCAGCAGTGTGACAGGGACCTACGAGCAGTACTTC; D: TRBD1; V: TRBV6-2/TRBV6-3; size: many; J: TRBJ2-7
CDR3: CASSFENYSPLHF; DNA: TGTGCCAGCAGTTTCGAGAATTATTCACCCCTCCACTTT; D: -; V: TRBV6-5; size: -; J: TRBJ1-6
CDR3: CASSGAEQGNEKLFF; DNA: TGTGCCAGCAGTGGCGCTGAACAGGGGAATGAAAAACTGTTTTTT; D: TRBD1; V: TRBV25-1; size: few; J: TRBJ1-4
CDR3: CASSSGSSGPHNEQFF; DNA: TGTGCCAGCAGCTCGGGATCTAGCGGCCCCCACAATGAGCAGTTCTTC; D: TRBD2; V: TRBV7-9; size: -; J: TRBJ2-1
CDR3: CSARDYTGGVEAFF; DNA: TGCAGTGCTAGAGATTATACAGGGGGCGTTGAAGCTTTCTTT; D: TRBD1; V: TRBV20-1; size: few; J: TRBJ1-1
CDR3: CSATGTSGRWGKETQYF; DNA: TGCAGTGCTACTGGGACTAGCGGGAGGTGGGGAAAAGAGACCCAGTACTTC; D: TRBD2; V: TRBV20-1; size: few; J: TRBJ2-5
CDR3: CASSLKTGHEQYF; DNA: TGTGCCAGCAGCTTAAAGACAGGACACGAGCAGTACTTC; D: -; V: TRBV7-8; size: -; J: TRBJ2-7
CDR3: CASSLSVLVGSSYNEQFF; DNA: TGTGCCAGCAGTTTATCGGTCCTAGTGGGGAGCTCCTACAATGAGCAGTTCTTC; D: -; V: TRBV28; size: once; J: TRBJ2-1
CDR3: CSVGLAGGQYDTQYF; DNA: TGCAGCGTTGGACTAGCGGGGGGGCAGTATGATACGCAGTATTTT; D: TRBD2; V: TRBV29-1; size: -; J: TRBJ2-3
CDR3: CSVPPGAGGYEQYF; DNA: TGCAGTGTTCCTCCGGGAGCGGGGGGCTACGAGCAGTACTTC; D: TRBD2; V: TRBV20-1; size: -; J: TRBJ2-7
CDR3: CASSTSGRLYEQYF; DNA: TGTGCCAGCAGCACAAGCGGGAGGCTCTACGAGCAGTACTTC; D: TRBD2; V: TRBV11-1; size: few; J: TRBJ2-7
CDR3: CASNTLGRGPQYF; DNA: TGTGCCAGCAACACCCTGGGCAGGGGACCGCAGTACTTC; D: -; V: TRBV7-6; size: -; J: TRBJ2-7
CDR3: CASSGVTRADTQYF; DNA: TGTGCCAGCTCAGGGGTCACAAGAGCAGATACGCAGTATTTT; D: -; V: TRBV18; size: -; J: TRBJ2-3
CDR3: CSAKGGPAHPLSEQYF; DNA: TGCAGTGCGAAGGGGGGACCCGCGCACCCATTGAGTGAGCAGTACTTC; D: -; V: TRBV20-1; size: -; J: TRBJ2-7
CDR3: CATSRDRFETQYF; DNA: TGTGCCACCAGCAGAGATCGTTTCGAGACCCAGTACTTC; D: -; V: TRBV15; size: -; J: TRBJ2-5
CDR3: CASSPPVGSGHEQFF; DNA: TGTGCCAGCTCACCACCGGTAGGGAGCGGCCATGAGCAGTTCTTC; D: -; V: TRBV18; size: -; J: TRBJ2-1
CDR3: CASSDDSNQPQHF; DNA: TGTGCCAGCAGTGATGACAGCAATCAGCCCCAGCATTTT; D: -; V: TRBV2; size: -; J: TRBJ1-5